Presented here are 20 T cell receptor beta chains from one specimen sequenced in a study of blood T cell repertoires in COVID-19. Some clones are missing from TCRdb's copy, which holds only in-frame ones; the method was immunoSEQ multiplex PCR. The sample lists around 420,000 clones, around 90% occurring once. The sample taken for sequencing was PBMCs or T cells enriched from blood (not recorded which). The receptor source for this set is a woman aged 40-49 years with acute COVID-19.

CDR3 in DNA: TGTGCCAGCTCACCACTCACATCCACTGAAGCTTTCTTT. Amino acid sequence: CASSPLTSTEAFF. The chain has TRBV18 and TRBJ1-1; no firm D call. The CDR3 sequence is 13 residues long. V was trimmed by 1 base and J by 4 bases, leaving 7 bases between them. Germline V lookup: CDR1 KGHSH, CDR2 LQKENI.

DNA for the CDR3: TGTGCCAGCAGCAGGGGGGACAGGGGTAACAATCAGCCCCAGCATTTT. Amino acids: CASSRGDRGNNQPQHF. The chain uses TRBV21-1 and TRBJ1-5; the table gives TRBD1 as D, unverified against the DNA. TRBV21-1 is described as a pseudogene. This CDR3 comprises 16 residues.

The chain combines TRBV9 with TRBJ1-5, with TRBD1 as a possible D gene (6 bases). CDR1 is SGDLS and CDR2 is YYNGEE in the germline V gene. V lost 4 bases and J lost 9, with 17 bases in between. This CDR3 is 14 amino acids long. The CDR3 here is CASSSRTDSGPQHF. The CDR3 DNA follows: TGTGCCAGCAGCTCGCGGACAGATTCAGGGCCCCAGCATTTT.

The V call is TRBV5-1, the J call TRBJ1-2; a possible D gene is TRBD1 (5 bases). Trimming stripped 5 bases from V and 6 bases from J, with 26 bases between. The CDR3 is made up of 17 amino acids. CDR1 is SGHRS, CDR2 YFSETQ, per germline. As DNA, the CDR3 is TGCGCCAGCAGGCCGGGCGTAGGACACCCGGGCCCGGATGGCTACACCTTC. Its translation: CASRPGVGHPGPDGYTF.

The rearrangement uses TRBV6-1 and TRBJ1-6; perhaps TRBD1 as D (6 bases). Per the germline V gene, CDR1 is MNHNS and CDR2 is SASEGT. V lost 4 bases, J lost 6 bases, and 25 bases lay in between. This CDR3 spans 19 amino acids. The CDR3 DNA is TGTGCCAGCAGTGCCTCCACCTTTCGGGCGGGGGCTGGTAATTCACCCCTCCACTTT. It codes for CASSASTFRAGAGNSPLHF.

CDR3 nucleotide sequence: TGTGCCACCAGCAGCTCCCCAAATATATTGGGCAGGGTTGAGCATTTT. Translation: CATSSSPNILGRVEHF. The V gene is TRBV15, the J gene TRBJ1-5; D is perhaps TRBD1 (5 bases). Germline lookup yields CDR1 LNHNV and CDR2 YYDKDF (reference sequence). Trimming stripped 3 bases from V and 14 bases from J, with 26 bases between. The CDR3 is 16 amino acids.

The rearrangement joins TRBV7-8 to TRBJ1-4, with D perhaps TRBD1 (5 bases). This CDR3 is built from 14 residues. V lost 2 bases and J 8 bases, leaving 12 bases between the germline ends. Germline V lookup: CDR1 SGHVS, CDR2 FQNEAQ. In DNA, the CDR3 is TGTGCCAGCAGCTTATCCGGGGGTGGGGAAAAACTGTTTTTT. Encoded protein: CASSLSGGGEKLFF. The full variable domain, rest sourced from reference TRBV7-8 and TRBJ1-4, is GAGVSQSPRYKVAKRGQDVALRCDPISGHVSLFWYQQALGQGPEFLTYFQNEAQLDKSGLPSDRFFAERPEGSVSTLKIQRTQQEDSAVYLCASSLSGGGEKLFFGSGTQLSVL.

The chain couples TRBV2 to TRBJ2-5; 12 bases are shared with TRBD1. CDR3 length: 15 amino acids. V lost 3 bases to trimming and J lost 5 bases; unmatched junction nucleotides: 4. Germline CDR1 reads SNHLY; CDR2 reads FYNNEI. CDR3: CASSDGTGGAETQYF. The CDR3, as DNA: TGTGCCAGCAGTGACGGGACAGGGGGCGCGGAGACCCAGTACTTC.

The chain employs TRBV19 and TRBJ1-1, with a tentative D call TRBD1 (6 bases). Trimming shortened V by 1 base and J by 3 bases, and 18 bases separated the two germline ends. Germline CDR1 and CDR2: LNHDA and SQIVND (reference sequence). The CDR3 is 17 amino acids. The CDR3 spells CASSIAFYRDVDTEAFF. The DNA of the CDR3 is TGTGCCAGTAGTATAGCATTCTACAGGGATGTAGACACTGAAGCTTTCTTT. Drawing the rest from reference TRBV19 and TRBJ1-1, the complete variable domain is DGGITQSPKYLFRKEGQNVTLSCEQNLNHDAMYWYRQDPGQGLRLIYYSQIVNDFQKGDIAEGYSVSREKKESFPLTVTSAQKNPTAFYLCASSIAFYRDVDTEAFFGQGTRLTVV.

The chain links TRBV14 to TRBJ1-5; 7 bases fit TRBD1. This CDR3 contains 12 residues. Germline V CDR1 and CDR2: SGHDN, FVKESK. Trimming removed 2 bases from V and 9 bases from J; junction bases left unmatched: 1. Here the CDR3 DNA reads TGTGCCAGCAGCCAACCAGGGGGGCCCCAGCATTTT. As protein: CASSQPGGPQHF.

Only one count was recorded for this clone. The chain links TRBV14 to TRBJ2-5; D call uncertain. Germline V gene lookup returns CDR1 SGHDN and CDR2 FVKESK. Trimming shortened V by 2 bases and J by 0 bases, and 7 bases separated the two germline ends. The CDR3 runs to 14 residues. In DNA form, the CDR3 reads TGTGCCAGCAGCCAACGCAGTCACCAAGAGACCCAGTACTTC. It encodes CASSQRSHQETQYF.

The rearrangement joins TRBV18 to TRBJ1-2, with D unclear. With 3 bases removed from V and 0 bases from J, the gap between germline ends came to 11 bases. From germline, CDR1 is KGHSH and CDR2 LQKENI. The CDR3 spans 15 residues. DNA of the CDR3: TGTGCCAGCTCACCCAACCTAGGTTCTAACTATGGCTACACCTTC. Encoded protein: CASSPNLGSNYGYTF. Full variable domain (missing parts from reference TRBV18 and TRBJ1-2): NAGVMQNPRHLVRRRGQEARLRCSPMKGHSHVYWYRQLPEEGLKFMVYLQKENIIDESGMPKERFSAEFPKEGPSILRIQQVVRGDSAAYFCASSPNLGSNYGYTFGSGTRLTVV.

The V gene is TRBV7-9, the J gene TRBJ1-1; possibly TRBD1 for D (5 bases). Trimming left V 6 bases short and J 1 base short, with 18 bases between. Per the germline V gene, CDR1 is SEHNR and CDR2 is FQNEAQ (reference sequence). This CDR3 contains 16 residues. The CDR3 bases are TGTGCCAGCAGTCCTCATCCCGGGGGAGCGAACACTGAAGCTTTCTTT. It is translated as CASSPHPGGANTEAFF.

The CDR3 loop is CASTHFGGGGEQFF. In nucleotides, the CDR3 is TGTGCCAGTACCCACTTTGGCGGGGGGGGTGAGCAGTTCTTC. The chain links TRBV19 to TRBJ2-1; 9 nucleotides match TRBD2. There are 14 residues in the CDR3. Germline V gives CDR1 LNHDA, CDR2 SQIVND (reference sequence). Trimming removed 7 bases from V and 9 bases from J; junction bases left unmatched: 10.

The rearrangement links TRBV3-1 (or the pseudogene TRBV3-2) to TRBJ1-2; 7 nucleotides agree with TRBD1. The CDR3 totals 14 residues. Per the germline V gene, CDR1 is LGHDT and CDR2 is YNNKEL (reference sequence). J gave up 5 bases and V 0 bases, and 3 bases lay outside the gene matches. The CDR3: CASSQEGQAYGYTF. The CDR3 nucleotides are TGTGCCAGCAGCCAAGAAGGACAGGCTTATGGCTACACCTTC.

CDR3 nucleotides: TGTGCCAGCAGTTCTTTTGACGGGGCAGATACGCAGTATTTT. This translates into CASSSFDGADTQYF. The chain carries TRBV6-5 and TRBJ2-3; tentative D call: TRBD2 (5 bases). The CDR3 runs 14 residues. From germline, CDR1 is MNHEY and CDR2 SVGAGI. V lost 4 bases to trimming and J lost 4 bases, with 12 bases between them.

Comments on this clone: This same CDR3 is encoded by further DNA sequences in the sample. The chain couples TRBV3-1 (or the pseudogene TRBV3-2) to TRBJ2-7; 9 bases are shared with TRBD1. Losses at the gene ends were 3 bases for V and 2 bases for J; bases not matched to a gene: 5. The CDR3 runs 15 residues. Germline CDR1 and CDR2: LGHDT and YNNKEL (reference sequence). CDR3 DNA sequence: TGTGCCAGCAGCCAGGACCGGGACAGGGCCTACGAGCAGTACTTC. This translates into CASSQDRDRAYEQYF.

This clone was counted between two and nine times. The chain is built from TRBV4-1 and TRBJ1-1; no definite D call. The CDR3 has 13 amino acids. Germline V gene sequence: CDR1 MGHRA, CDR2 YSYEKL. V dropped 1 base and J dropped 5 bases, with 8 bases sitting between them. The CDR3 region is CASSQGEWTEAFF. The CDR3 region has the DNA TGCGCCAGCAGCCAAGGAGAGTGGACTGAAGCTTTCTTT.

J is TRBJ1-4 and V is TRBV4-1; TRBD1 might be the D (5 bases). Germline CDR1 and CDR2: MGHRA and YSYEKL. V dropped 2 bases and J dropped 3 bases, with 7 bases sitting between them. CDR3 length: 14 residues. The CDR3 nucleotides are TGCGCCAGCAGCCAACCGACAGCTAATGAAAAACTGTTTTTT. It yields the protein CASSQPTANEKLFF.

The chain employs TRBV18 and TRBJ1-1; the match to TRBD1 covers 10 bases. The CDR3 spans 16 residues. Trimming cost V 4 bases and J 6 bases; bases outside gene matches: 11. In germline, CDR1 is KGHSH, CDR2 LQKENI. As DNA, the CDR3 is TGTGCCAGCTCACGCGCGGGGACAGGGGTGGATTCTGAAGCTTTCTTT. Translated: CASSRAGTGVDSEAFF.